Each of the 8 T cell receptor beta chains below was sequenced from the same sample in a study of blood T cells in healthy people across ages. Combining a sample-barcoded 5' primer with a J-beta primer mix, a second PCR ran for roughly 7 to 12 cycles. TCRdb reprocessed the 5' RACE reads via MiXCR and lists one record per CDR3 protein. The table has about 760,000 distinct CDR3 sequences, about 56% seen once; the top ten hold about a quarter. Sequenced material: blood. All receptors come from a man aged 35-49 years in good health.

The chain recombines TRBV4-1 with TRBJ2-5, with 8 nucleotides matching TRBD1. Germline V gene lookup returns CDR1 MGHRA and CDR2 YSYEKL. This CDR3 contains 12 residues. V shed 4 bases and J 11 bases; nucleotides not matched to a gene: 6. For the CDR3, the DNA is TGCGCCAGCAGCCCGCGGACAGGGTGGCAGTACTTC. This translates into CASSPRTGWQYF.

This chain uses TRBV7-2 with TRBJ2-5; D is possibly TRBD1 (5 bases). Germline V gives CDR1 SGHTA, CDR2 FQGNSA. The CDR3 is made up of 15 amino acids. V lost 5 bases and J lost 2, with 15 bases in between. The CDR3, as DNA: TGTGCCAGCAGCCCCTATGTAGGGGTTCAAGAGACCCAGTACTTC. Translating gives CASSPYVGVQETQYF. Full variable domain (rest looked up from reference TRBV7-2 and TRBJ2-5): GAGVSQSPSNKVTEKGKDVELRCDPISGHTALYWYRQSLGQGLEFLIYFQGNSAPDKSGLPSDRFSAERTGGSVSTLTIQRTQQEDSAVYLCASSPYVGVQETQYFGPGTRLLVL.

The V and J genes are TRBV7-3 and TRBJ2-3, with 8 nucleotides matching TRBD1. V shed 5 bases and J 3 bases; nucleotides not matched to a gene: 7. CDR1 is SGHTA, CDR2 FQGTGA, per germline. CDR3 size: 15 residues. The CDR3 region is CASSPTGALTDTQYF. The CDR3 DNA sequence: TGTGCCAGCAGCCCGACAGGGGCCCTAACAGATACGCAGTATTTT.

The chain combines TRBV29-1 with TRBJ2-6, with 11 bases identical to TRBD1. Germline CDR1 SQVTM, CDR2 ANQGSEA. The V segment lost 5 bases and the J segment 2 bases; nucleotides outside the gene matches: 5. CDR3 length: 16 residues. DNA for the CDR3: TGCAGCGTTTCGGGGACAGGGGGAACTGGGGCCAACGTCCTGACTTTC. Translating gives CSVSGTGGTGANVLTF. Filled out from reference TRBV29-1 and TRBJ2-6, the complete variable domain reads SAVISQKPSRDICQRGTSLTIQCQVDSQVTMMFWYRQQPGQSLTLIATANQGSEATYESGFVIDKFPISRPNLTFSTLTVSNMSPEDSSIYLCSVSGTGGTGANVLTFGAGSRLTVL.

The chain recombines TRBV9 with TRBJ1-2, with D possibly being TRBD1 (5 bases). The germline gives CDR1 SGDLS, CDR2 YYNGEE. V was clipped by 0 bases and J by 8 bases, with 8 bases between them. The CDR3 runs to 12 residues. The CDR3 reads CASSVEGLGYTF. CDR3 DNA: TGTGCCAGCAGCGTAGAGGGACTGGGCTACACCTTC.

The chain is built from TRBV12-3 or TRBV12-4 and TRBJ2-6; 8 bases are a match to TRBD1. The CDR3 runs 18 residues. The J segment lost 0 bases and the V segment lost 3 bases, leaving 7 bases of the junction unmatched. The CDR3 nucleotides are TGTGCCAGCAGTTTCAGACAGGGGTTGTTCTCTGGGGCCAACGTCCTGACTTTC. Its protein is CASSFRQGLFSGANVLTF.

The chain employs TRBV20-1 and TRBJ2-5; D is uncertain. CDR3 length: 13 amino acids. Trimming removed 3 bases at V and 1 base at J, with 9 bases between. The germline CDR1 and CDR2 sequences are DFQATT and SNEGSKA (reference sequence). CDR3 amino acids: CSASILTQETQYF. The CDR3 region has the DNA TGCAGTGCTAGTATTCTGACCCAAGAGACCCAGTACTTC.

Only a few counts were recorded for this clonotype. This chain links TRBV5-6 with TRBJ1-1; the D is unclear. V shed 4 bases and J shed 8 bases, with 15 bases lying between them. The CDR3 length is 13 residues. Germline V lookup: CDR1 SGHDT, CDR2 YYEEEE. CDR3 nucleotide sequence: TGTGCCAGCAGCCCGTTTCGTGGAAGAGAAGCTTTCTTT. Its translation is CASSPFRGREAFF.